Below are 26 T cell receptor beta chains sequenced from a single sample in a study of cytomegalovirus exposure and HLA in healthy donors. PCR employed 60 Vbeta and 13 Jbeta primers. Repertoires were generated with immunoSEQ multiplex PCR, while TCRdb's copy carries only in-frame clones and drops some. The data hold roughly 180,000 clones, with 70% to 80% observed a single time. Specimen: PBMCs. The receptors shown here come from a woman between 55 and 75 years old in good health and CMV-seropositive.

The chain carries TRBV2 and TRBJ2-1, with TRBD1 matching over 7 bases. V lost 8 bases, J lost 0 bases, and 7 bases stayed unmatched. This CDR3 spans 15 amino acids. Germline V lookup: CDR1 SNHLY, CDR2 FYNNEI. In nucleotides, the CDR3 is TGTGCCAGCTCTGTAAGGACAGGCTCCTACAATGAGCAGTTCTTC. Its protein product is CASSVRTGSYNEQFF.

The rearrangement links TRBV30 to TRBJ1-1; a possible D gene is TRBD1 (6 bases). This CDR3 is 14 amino acids long. CDR1 is GTSNPN, CDR2 SVGIG, per germline (reference sequence). Trimming cost V 3 bases and J 3 bases, with 14 bases left between them. CDR3 in amino acids: CAWSPGQKDTEAFF. The CDR3 DNA reads as TGTGCCTGGAGCCCAGGACAGAAGGACACTGAAGCTTTCTTT.

This clone was seen a few times. The gene calls are TRBV7-8 and TRBJ1-1; D is perhaps TRBD1 (6 bases). V was cut by 5 bases and J by 0 bases, with 19 bases left in between. Germline values: CDR1 SGHVS, CDR2 FQNEAQ. The CDR3 contains 17 residues. The CDR3 nucleotides read TGTGCCAGCAGCGTCAGCGGGGGGCGTTTCGTGAACACTGAAGCTTTCTTT. Encoded protein: CASSVSGGRFVNTEAFF.

The chain couples TRBV7-2 to TRBJ2-7; D is unresolved. V was clipped by 5 bases and J by 3 bases, with 11 bases between them. The germline CDR1 and CDR2 sequences are SGHTA and FQGNSA. CDR3 length: 13 residues. CDR3 in DNA: TGTGCCAGCAGCCTATCTCCGGGCTACGAGCAGTACTTC. Its protein product is CASSLSPGYEQYF.

The rearrangement joins TRBV6-5 to TRBJ1-4, with 7 nucleotides matching TRBD1. Trimming took 6 bases from V and 8 from J; bases not matched to a gene: 9. The CDR3 covers 14 residues. Germline V CDR1 and CDR2: MNHEY, SVGAGI. The CDR3 sequence: CASRLQGTGEKLFF. CDR3 nucleotide sequence: TGTGCCAGCAGGTTACAGGGGACGGGGGAAAAACTGTTTTTT.

This clone was found a few times. The CDR3, as DNA: TGTGCCAGCAGTCCCCGACAGGGTTCAGATACGCAGTATTTT. Translated: CASSPRQGSDTQYF. The chain employs TRBV28 and TRBJ2-3; 7 nucleotides match TRBD1. J was trimmed by 4 bases and V by 5 bases; bases with no gene match: 6. The CDR3 covers 14 residues. Germline CDR1 and CDR2: MDHEN and SYDVKM.

The chain carries TRBV19 and TRBJ2-7, with TRBD2 identical over 8 bases. After removal of 5 bases from V and 0 bases from J, the junction contained 6 bases not matched to a gene. The germline V gene encodes CDR1 LNHDA and CDR2 SQIVND (reference sequence). CDR3 size: 15 residues. The CDR3 sequence: CASSHSGASSYEQYF. CDR3 sequence (DNA): TGTGCCAGTAGTCATAGCGGGGCCAGCTCCTACGAGCAGTACTTC.

The chain carries TRBV2 and TRBJ1-5; 9 nucleotides agree with TRBD1. The germline V gene encodes CDR1 SNHLY and CDR2 FYNNEI. The CDR3 totals 13 residues. The ends lost 6 bases at V and 4 bases at J; junction bases unmatched: 1. CDR3 loop: CASRTGGNQPQHF. DNA of the CDR3: TGTGCCAGCAGGACAGGGGGAAATCAGCCCCAGCATTTT.

This clone occurred once. The chain joins TRBV11-1 to TRBJ2-5; unclear D gene. CDR3 length: 14 residues. Germline V gene lookup returns CDR1 SGHAT and CDR2 FQDESV (reference sequence). V was pared by 4 bases and J by 3 bases, with 12 bases between. The CDR3 nucleotides are TGTGCCAGCAGCTCCCCTATAAGTGAAGAGACCCAGTACTTC. This sequence encodes CASSSPISEETQYF.

The chain carries TRBV5-1 and TRBJ2-7, with D possibly being TRBD1 (7 bases). Trimming took 1 base from V and 4 from J, leaving 24 bases between them. Germline-derived CDR1 and CDR2 are SGHRS and YFSETQ. The CDR3 extends over 18 amino acids. The CDR3 sequence: CASSLNGAQGAGGYEQYF. CDR3 in DNA: TGCGCCAGCAGCTTGAATGGCGCACAAGGGGCAGGGGGGTACGAGCAGTACTTC. The full variable domain, in which reference TRBV5-1 and TRBJ2-7 provide the parts outside the CDR3, is KAGVTQTPRYLIKTRGQQVTLSCSPISGHRSVSWYQQTPGQGLQFLFEYFSETQRNKGNFPGRFSGRQFSNSRSEMNVSTLELGDSALYLCASSLNGAQGAGGYEQYFGPGTRLTVT.

The chain recombines TRBV19 with TRBJ2-1; 8 nucleotides align to TRBD1. Trimming removed 5 bases from V and 0 bases from J; junction bases left unmatched: 6. CDR3 size: 16 residues. Germline V gene lookup returns CDR1 LNHDA and CDR2 SQIVND (reference sequence). The CDR3 nucleotides read TGTGCCAGTAGTCCCGACAGGGGTGGCTCCTACAATGAGCAGTTCTTC. Its translation is CASSPDRGGSYNEQFF.

V and J are TRBV19 and TRBJ2-7; TRBD1 matches 10 bases. This CDR3 region has 14 residues. The V segment lost 10 bases and the J segment 1 base; nucleotides outside the gene matches: 7. Germline CDR1 is LNHDA and CDR2 is SQIVND (reference sequence). CDR3 coding DNA: TGTGCCACCTCGGGACAGGGGTTATCCTACGAGCAGTACTTC. Translated: CATSGQGLSYEQYF.

The chain employs TRBV28 and TRBJ1-2; 7 nucleotides line up with TRBD1. V shed 4 bases, J shed 8 bases, and the junction held 1 base outside the gene matches. The CDR3 loop spans 11 amino acids. Germline V gives CDR1 MDHEN, CDR2 SYDVKM. The CDR3 DNA reads as TGTGCCAGCAGTTCGACAGGGGGCTACACCTTC. It translates to CASSSTGGYTF.

The chain links TRBV7-2 to TRBJ2-5; 11 bases are a match to TRBD2. The junction had 13 bases not matched to a gene; V was cut back by 9 bases and J by 7 bases. The V gene's germline CDR1 is SGHTA and CDR2 FQGNSA. The CDR3 consists of 15 residues. CDR3 nucleotide sequence: TGTGCCAGTCGGGCGACTAGCGGGGCCCCCGGGACCCAGTACTTC. Its protein product is CASRATSGAPGTQYF.

This clone was detected once. This chain links TRBV14 with TRBJ2-1; 15 positions match TRBD2. V shed 2 bases and J 0 bases; nucleotides not matched to a gene: 8. The CDR3 runs 20 residues. The germline CDR1 and CDR2 sequences are SGHDN and FVKESK. CDR3 amino acids: CASSQSPGLAGGRSYNEQFF. The DNA of the CDR3 is TGTGCCAGCAGCCAAAGCCCGGGACTAGCGGGGGGCCGCTCCTACAATGAGCAGTTCTTC.

The V call is TRBV19, the J call TRBJ2-3, with 8 positions matching TRBD2. The J segment lost 2 bases and the V segment lost 2 bases, leaving 6 bases of the junction unmatched. Germline V gene lookup returns CDR1 LNHDA and CDR2 SQIVND (reference sequence). CDR3 length: 16 amino acids. CDR3 bases: TGTGCCAGTAGTATACCGGGAGGGTCGGTCACAGATACGCAGTATTTT. This sequence encodes CASSIPGGSVTDTQYF. Together with reference TRBV19 and TRBJ2-3, the CDR3 gives the full variable domain: DGGITQSPKYLFRKEGQNVTLSCEQNLNHDAMYWYRQDPGQGLRLIYYSQIVNDFQKGDIAEGYSVSREKKESFPLTVTSAQKNPTAFYLCASSIPGGSVTDTQYFGPGTRLTVL.

The J gene is TRBJ2-1, the V gene TRBV25-1; 9 nucleotides match TRBD2. The CDR3 has 17 residues. V trimming: 4 bases; J trimming: 3 bases; junction bases outside the gene matches: 10. From germline, CDR1 is MGHDK and CDR2 SYGVNS. CDR3 protein: CASSGNQREVIYNEQFF. For the CDR3, the DNA is TGTGCCAGCAGTGGAAACCAGCGGGAGGTCATCTACAATGAGCAGTTCTTC.

The V call is TRBV7-3, the J call TRBJ2-7; TRBD2 might be the D (6 bases). Trimming stripped 1 base from V and 4 bases from J, with 8 bases between. The CDR3 length is 13 residues. Germline CDR1 SGHTA, CDR2 FQGTGA. CDR3 protein: CASSLMEGYEQYF. CDR3 nucleotide sequence: TGTGCCAGCAGCTTAATGGAGGGGTACGAGCAGTACTTC.

This clone was detected a few times. V and J are TRBV5-1 and TRBJ1-6, with 8 positions matching TRBD1. Germline lookup yields CDR1 SGHRS and CDR2 YFSETQ. Trimming cost V 2 bases and J 0 bases; bases outside gene matches: 4. CDR3 size: 17 residues. This CDR3 reads CASSFWDRSSYNSPLHF. Here the CDR3 DNA reads TGCGCCAGCAGCTTTTGGGACAGGAGCTCCTATAATTCACCCCTCCACTTT.

This chain uses TRBV21-1 with TRBJ1-6; the D call TRBD1 from the table was never checked on the DNA. TRBV21-1 is given as a pseudogene. CDR3 size: 15 residues. CDR3 in DNA: TGTGCCAGCAGCAAAGGTACAGGGGTTTCGTCACCCCTCCACTTT. It yields the protein CASSKGTGVSSPLHF.

The chain carries TRBV28 and TRBJ1-2; 9 positions match TRBD1. Germline CDR1 MDHEN, CDR2 SYDVKM. This CDR3 spans 17 amino acids. The V gene end was trimmed by 2 bases and the J gene end by 4 bases; junction bases not matched to a gene: 11. For the CDR3, the DNA is TGTGCCAGCAGTTTAATGGGACAGGGCACGGAGAGCTATGGCTACACCTTC. It translates to CASSLMGQGTESYGYTF.

The rearrangement uses TRBV29-1 and TRBJ1-4; 7 bases agree with TRBD1. The ends lost 7 bases at V and 8 bases at J; junction bases unmatched: 7. CDR1 and CDR2 (germline): SQVTM, ANQGSEA. CDR3 size: 12 residues. CDR3 coding DNA: TGCAGCGCGACAGGGCTCGAGGAAAAACTGTTTTTT. It is translated as CSATGLEEKLFF.

The V gene is TRBV29-1, the J gene TRBJ1-1; D is ambiguous. CDR3 length equals 13 residues. Germline-derived CDR1 and CDR2 are SQVTM and ANQGSEA. The V gene lost 5 bases and the J gene lost 1 base, with 11 bases spanning the gap. The CDR3 DNA reads TGCAGCGTTTACGGAGAAGCGAACACTGAAGCTTTCTTT. This codes for CSVYGEANTEAFF.

The chain employs TRBV27 and TRBJ2-5, with TRBD1 matching over 8 bases. Trimming cost V 2 bases and J 1 base; bases outside gene matches: 0. Germline loops: CDR1 MNHEY, CDR2 SMNVEV (reference sequence). The length of the CDR3 is 14 residues. CDR3 nucleotide sequence: TGTGCCAGCAGTTTACAGGGGGCCCAAGAGACCCAGTACTTC. Translated, it gives CASSLQGAQETQYF.

The J gene is TRBJ1-4, the V gene TRBV6-4; the D is unclear. CDR3 length: 13 residues. The germline CDR1 and CDR2 sequences are MRHNA and SNTAGT. V was trimmed by 2 bases and J by 7 bases, leaving 8 bases between them. The CDR3 spells CASSDRTGEKLFF. CDR3 DNA sequence: TGTGCCAGCAGTGACAGAACTGGTGAAAAACTGTTTTTT.

This clone came up once. The V gene is TRBV28, the J gene TRBJ2-7; D may be TRBD2 (6 bases). There are 13 residues in the CDR3. Germline V gene sequence: CDR1 MDHEN, CDR2 SYDVKM. Trimming removed 7 bases from V and 3 bases from J, with 13 bases in between. DNA for the CDR3: TGTGCCAGCACCCCAGGAGGGGTCTACGAGCAGTACTTC. Translation: CASTPGGVYEQYF.